Listed below are T cell receptor beta chains from one sample, sequenced in a study of technical replicates of blood from several donors. Only in-frame clones appear in the TCRdb table, and some are missing; sequencing was by immunoSEQ multiplex PCR. Among fewer than 90,000 clones listed, approximately 94% were seen once. Sequencing was done on a sample of T cells isolated from PBMCs. Source of these receptors: a human donor in good health. CDR3s include the opening cysteine and the closing phenylalanine or tryptophan. A D gene is named only where the DNA matches it firmly. Expanded clones get a size class; other rows say once, few or many, or leave the size out.

>TRBJ1-2|.|TRBV10-2|.
CASSLRGFGSYGYTF
TGCGCCAGCAGCCTCAGGGGTTTTGGGTCCTATGGCTACACCTTC
>TRBJ1-2|.|TRBV4-1|.
CASSQDGRGYGYTF
TGCGCCAGCAGCCAAGATGGACGGGGCTATGGCTACACCTTC
>TRBJ2-5|TRBD1|TRBV29-1|.
CSADGVGSGTDVQETQYF
TGCAGCGCAGATGGGGTGGGTTCCGGGACAGACGTTCAAGAGACCCAGTACTTC
>TRBJ2-1|.|TRBV2|.
CASSPNPLF
TGTGCCAGCAGTCCTAACCCCCTCTTC
>TRBJ1-4|.|TRBV7-9|.
CASSFPDEGDHEKLFF
TGTGCCAGCAGCTTCCCGGACGAGGGGGATCATGAAAAACTGTTTTTT
>TRBJ2-5|TRBD2|TRBV5-1|.
CASSLHSGEATQYF
TGCGCCAGCAGCTTGCATAGCGGGGAAGCGACCCAGTACTTC
>TRBJ2-1|TRBD2|TRBV10-3|once
CAISDLPSGSDNEQFF
TGTGCCATCAGTGATTTACCTAGCGGGTCCGACAATGAGCAGTTCTTC
>TRBJ2-7|.|TRBV19|.
CASSSVYGVYEQYF
TGTGCCAGTAGTAGTGTTTATGGAGTATACGAGCAGTACTTC
>TRBJ2-1|.|TRBV13|.
CASSLEGFFWGESDEQFF
TGTGCCAGCAGCTTAGAAGGCTTTTTCTGGGGGGAGTCGGATGAGCAGTTCTTC
>TRBJ2-1|TRBD1|TRBV2|.
CASSVQGSSYNEQFF
TGTGCCAGCAGTGTACAGGGGAGCTCCTACAATGAGCAGTTCTTC
>TRBJ2-3|TRBD2|TRBV7-8|.
CASSLWTSSTDTQYF
TGTGCCAGCAGTCTCTGGACTAGCAGCACAGATACGCAGTATTTT